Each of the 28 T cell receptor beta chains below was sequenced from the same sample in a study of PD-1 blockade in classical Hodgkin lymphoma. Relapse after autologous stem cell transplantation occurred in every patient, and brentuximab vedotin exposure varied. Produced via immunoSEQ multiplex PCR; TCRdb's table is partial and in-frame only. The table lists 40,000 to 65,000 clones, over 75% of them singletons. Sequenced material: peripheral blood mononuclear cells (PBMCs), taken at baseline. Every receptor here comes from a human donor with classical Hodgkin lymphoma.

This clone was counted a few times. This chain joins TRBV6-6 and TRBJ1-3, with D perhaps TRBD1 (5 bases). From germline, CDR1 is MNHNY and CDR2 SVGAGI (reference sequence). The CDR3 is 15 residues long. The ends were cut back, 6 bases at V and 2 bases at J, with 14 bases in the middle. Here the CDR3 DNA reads TGTGCCAGCAGCGCAGGGCCCTCACCTGGAAACACCATATATTTT. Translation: CASSAGPSPGNTIYF.

The CDR3 DNA reads TGTGCCAGCAGTAGAGGGGGACAGGGTGTCTATGGCTACACCTTC. Protein product: CASSRGGQGVYGYTF. The rearrangement uses TRBV5-6 and TRBJ1-2; 9 bases line up with TRBD1. Germline CDR1 and CDR2: SGHDT and YYEEEE. The CDR3 has 15 residues. V trimming: 5 bases; J trimming: 4 bases; junction bases outside the gene matches: 9.

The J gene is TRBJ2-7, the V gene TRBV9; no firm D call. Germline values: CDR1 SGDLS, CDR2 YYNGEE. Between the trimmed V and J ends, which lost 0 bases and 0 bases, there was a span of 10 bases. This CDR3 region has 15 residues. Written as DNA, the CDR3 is TGTGCCAGCAGCGTAGCGGTCGGATTCTCCTACGAGCAGTACTTC. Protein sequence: CASSVAVGFSYEQYF.

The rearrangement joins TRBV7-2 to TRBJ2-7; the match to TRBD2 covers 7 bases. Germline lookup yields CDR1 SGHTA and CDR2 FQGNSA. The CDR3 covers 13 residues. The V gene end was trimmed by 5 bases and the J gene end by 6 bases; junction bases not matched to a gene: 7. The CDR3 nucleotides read TGTGCCAGCAGCGCCCGACTAGCCAGCGAGCAGTACGTC. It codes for CASSARLASEQYV.

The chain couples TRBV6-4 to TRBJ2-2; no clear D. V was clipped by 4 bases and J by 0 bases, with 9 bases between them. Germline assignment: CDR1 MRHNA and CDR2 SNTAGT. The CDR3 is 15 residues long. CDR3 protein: CASSVSDSNTGELFF. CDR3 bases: TGTGCCAGCAGTGTATCAGACTCGAACACCGGGGAGCTGTTTTTT.

The DNA for the CDR3 is TGTGCCAGTAGTGTGGGGAACAATCAGCCCCAGCATTTT. Amino acids: CASSVGNNQPQHF. The J gene is TRBJ1-5, the V gene TRBV19, with D unresolved. Trimming left V 5 bases short and J 3 bases short, with 8 bases between. Germline-derived CDR1 and CDR2 are LNHDA and SQIVND (reference sequence). The CDR3 spans 13 residues.

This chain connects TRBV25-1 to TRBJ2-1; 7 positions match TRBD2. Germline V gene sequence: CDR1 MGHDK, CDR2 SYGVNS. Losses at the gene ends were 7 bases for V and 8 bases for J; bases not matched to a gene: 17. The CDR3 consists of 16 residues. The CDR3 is CASNSAGRFGFDEQFF. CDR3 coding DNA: TGTGCCAGCAACTCAGCGGGACGGTTTGGATTCGATGAGCAGTTCTTC.

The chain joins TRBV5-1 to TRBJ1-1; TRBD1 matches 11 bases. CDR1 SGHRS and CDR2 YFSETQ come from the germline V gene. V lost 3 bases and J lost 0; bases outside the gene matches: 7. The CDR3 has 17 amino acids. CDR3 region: CASSSWWGQGVNTEAFF. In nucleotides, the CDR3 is TGCGCCAGCAGCTCTTGGTGGGGACAGGGGGTGAACACTGAAGCTTTCTTT.

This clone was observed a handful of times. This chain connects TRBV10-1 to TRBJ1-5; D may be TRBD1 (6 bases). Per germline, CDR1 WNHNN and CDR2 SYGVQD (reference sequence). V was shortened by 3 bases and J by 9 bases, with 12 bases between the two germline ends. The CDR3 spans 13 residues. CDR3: CASSDGQGRPQHF. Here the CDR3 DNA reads TGCGCCAGCAGTGATGGGCAGGGGAGGCCCCAGCATTTT.

DNA for the CDR3: TGCAGCGTTGAGGGCTTTGGAGATACGCAGTATTTT. This gives the protein CSVEGFGDTQYF. This sequence joins TRBV29-1 and TRBJ2-3; no clear D gene. CDR3 size: 12 residues. The V and J ends lost 3 bases and 5 bases respectively, with 9 bases between them. The V gene's germline CDR1 is SQVTM and CDR2 ANQGSEA.

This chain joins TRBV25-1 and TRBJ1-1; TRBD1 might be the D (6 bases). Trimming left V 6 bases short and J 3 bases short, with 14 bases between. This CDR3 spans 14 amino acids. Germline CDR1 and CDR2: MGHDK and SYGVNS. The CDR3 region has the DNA TGTGCCAGCAGCCCTTTTACAGGGCACACTGAAGCTTTCTTT. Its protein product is CASSPFTGHTEAFF.

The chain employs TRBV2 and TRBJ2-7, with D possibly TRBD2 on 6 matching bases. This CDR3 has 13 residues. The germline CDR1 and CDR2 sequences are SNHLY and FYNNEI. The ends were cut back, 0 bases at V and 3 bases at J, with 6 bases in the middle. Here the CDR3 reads CASSEASGYEQYV. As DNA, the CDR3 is TGTGCCAGCAGTGAAGCTAGCGGCTACGAGCAGTACGTC.

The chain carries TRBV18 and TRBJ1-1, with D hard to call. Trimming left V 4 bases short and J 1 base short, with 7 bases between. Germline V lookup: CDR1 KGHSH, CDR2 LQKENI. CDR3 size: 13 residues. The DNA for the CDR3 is TGTGCCAGCTCACTGGAACAGAACACTGAAGCTTTCTTT. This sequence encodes CASSLEQNTEAFF.

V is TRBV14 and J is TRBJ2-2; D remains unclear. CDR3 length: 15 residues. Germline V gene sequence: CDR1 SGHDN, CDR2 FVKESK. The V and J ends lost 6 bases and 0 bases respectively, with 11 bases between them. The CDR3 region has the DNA TGTGCCAGCAGTAAGATAGCCACGAACACCGGGGAGCTGTTTTTT. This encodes CASSKIATNTGELFF.

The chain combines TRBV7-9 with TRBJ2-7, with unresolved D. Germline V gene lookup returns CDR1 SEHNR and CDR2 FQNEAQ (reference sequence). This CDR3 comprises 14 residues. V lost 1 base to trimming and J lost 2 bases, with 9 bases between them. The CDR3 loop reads CASSLVRETYEQYF. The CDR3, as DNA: TGTGCCAGCAGCTTAGTCAGAGAGACCTACGAGCAGTACTTC.

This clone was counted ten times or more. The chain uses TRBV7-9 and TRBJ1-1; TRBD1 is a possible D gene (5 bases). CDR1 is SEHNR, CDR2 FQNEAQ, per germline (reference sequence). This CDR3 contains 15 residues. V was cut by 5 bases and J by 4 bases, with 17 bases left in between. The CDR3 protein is CASSHWRVGGTEAFF. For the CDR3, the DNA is TGTGCCAGCAGCCACTGGAGGGTTGGGGGCACTGAAGCTTTCTTT.

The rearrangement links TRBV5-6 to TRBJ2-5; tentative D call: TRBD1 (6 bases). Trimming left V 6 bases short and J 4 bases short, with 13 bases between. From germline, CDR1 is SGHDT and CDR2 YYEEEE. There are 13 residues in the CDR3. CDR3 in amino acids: CASIRQAGETQYF. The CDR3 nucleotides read TGTGCCAGCATACGACAGGCGGGAGAGACCCAGTACTTC.

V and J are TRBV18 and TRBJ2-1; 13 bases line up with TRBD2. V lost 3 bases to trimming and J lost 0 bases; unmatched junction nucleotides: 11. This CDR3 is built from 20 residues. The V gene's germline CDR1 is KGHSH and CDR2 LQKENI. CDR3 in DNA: TGTGCCAGCTCACCGGGACTAGCGGGGCTAGCCGATCCCTCCTACAATGAGCAGTTCTTC. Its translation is CASSPGLAGLADPSYNEQFF.

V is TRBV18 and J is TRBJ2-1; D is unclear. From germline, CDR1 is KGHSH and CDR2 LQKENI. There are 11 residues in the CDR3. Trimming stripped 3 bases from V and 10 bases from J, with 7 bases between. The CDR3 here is CASSPGFEQFF. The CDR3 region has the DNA TGTGCCAGCTCACCGGGTTTCGAGCAGTTCTTC.

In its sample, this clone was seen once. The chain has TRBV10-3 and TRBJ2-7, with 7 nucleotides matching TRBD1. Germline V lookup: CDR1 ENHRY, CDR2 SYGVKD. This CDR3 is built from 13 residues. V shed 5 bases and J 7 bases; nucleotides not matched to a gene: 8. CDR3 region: CAISNRGTGEQYF. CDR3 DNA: TGTGCCATCAGTAACAGGGGTACGGGTGAGCAGTACTTC.

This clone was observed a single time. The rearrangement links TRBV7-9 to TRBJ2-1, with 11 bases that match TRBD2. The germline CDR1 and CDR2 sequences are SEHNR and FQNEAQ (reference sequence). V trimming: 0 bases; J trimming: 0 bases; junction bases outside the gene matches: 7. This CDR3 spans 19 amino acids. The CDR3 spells CASSLARGLAESSYNEQFF. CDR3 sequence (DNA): TGTGCCAGCAGCTTAGCTCGGGGACTAGCGGAGAGCTCCTACAATGAGCAGTTCTTC.

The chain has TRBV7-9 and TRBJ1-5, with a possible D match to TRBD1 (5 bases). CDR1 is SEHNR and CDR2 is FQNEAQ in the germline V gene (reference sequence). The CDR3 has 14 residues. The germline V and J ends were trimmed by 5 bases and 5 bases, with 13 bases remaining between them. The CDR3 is CASSPSGTYQPQHF. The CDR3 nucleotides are TGTGCCAGCAGCCCCTCAGGGACTTATCAGCCCCAGCATTTT.

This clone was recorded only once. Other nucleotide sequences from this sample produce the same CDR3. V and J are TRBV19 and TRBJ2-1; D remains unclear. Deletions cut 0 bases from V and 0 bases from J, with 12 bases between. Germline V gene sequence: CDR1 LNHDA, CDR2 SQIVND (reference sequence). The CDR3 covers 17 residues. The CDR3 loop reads CASSIDRAVGSYNEQFF. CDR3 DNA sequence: TGTGCCAGTAGTATAGATCGGGCGGTGGGCTCCTACAATGAGCAGTTCTTC.

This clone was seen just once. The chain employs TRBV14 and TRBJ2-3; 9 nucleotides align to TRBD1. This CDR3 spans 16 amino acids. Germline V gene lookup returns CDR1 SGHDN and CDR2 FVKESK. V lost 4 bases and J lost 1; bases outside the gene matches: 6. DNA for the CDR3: TGTGCCAGCAGCCCGGTACAGGGGGCAGGCACAGATACGCAGTATTTT. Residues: CASSPVQGAGTDTQYF.

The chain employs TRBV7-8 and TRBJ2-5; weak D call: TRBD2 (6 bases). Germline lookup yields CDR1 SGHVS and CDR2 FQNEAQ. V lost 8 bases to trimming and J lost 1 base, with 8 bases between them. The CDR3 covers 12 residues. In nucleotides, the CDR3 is TGTGCCAGCGGGGAGGTCCAAGAGACCCAGTACTTC. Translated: CASGEVQETQYF.

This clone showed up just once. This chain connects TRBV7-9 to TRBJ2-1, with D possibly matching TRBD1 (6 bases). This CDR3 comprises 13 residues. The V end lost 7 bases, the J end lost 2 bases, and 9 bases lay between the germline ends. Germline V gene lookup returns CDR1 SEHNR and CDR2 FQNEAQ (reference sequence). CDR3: CASNEGAYNEQFF. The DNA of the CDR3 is TGTGCCAGCAATGAGGGGGCCTACAATGAGCAGTTCTTC.

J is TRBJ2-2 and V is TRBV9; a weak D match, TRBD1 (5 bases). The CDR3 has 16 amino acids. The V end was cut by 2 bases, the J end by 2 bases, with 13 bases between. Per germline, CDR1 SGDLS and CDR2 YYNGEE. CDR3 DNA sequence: TGTGCCAGCAGCGTCGCGGCAGGGATTAACACCGGGGAGCTGTTTTTT. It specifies CASSVAAGINTGELFF.

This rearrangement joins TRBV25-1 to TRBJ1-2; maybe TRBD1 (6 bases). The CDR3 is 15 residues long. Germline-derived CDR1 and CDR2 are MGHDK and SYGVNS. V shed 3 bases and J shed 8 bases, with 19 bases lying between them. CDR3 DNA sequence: TGTGCCAGCAGTGACTCTTTTCGCCCCAGGGGAGGCTACACCTTC. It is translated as CASSDSFRPRGGYTF.